This record covers a single T cell receptor beta chain. The CDR3 contains 18 residues. Germline trimming cut 2 bases from V and 0 bases from J; bases unmatched to any gene: 7. Germline CDR1 and CDR2: SGHTA and FQGTGA. Libraries were prepared by immunoSEQ multiplex PCR; TCRdb keeps only in-frame clonotypes and omits some of them. Of fewer than 45,000 clones listed, around 96% are singletons. The data derive from a study of T cells in tuberculosis. This TCR derives from a donor aged 10-35 years with latent tuberculosis or without tuberculosis infection. The chain combines TRBV7-3 with TRBJ1-6; 7 nucleotides align to TRBD1. Material: PBMCs. CDR3 in amino acids: CASSLDRAPSSYNSPLHF. The CDR3 DNA reads TGTGCCAGCAGCTTAGACAGGGCCCCGAGCTCCTATAATTCACCCCTCCACTTT.